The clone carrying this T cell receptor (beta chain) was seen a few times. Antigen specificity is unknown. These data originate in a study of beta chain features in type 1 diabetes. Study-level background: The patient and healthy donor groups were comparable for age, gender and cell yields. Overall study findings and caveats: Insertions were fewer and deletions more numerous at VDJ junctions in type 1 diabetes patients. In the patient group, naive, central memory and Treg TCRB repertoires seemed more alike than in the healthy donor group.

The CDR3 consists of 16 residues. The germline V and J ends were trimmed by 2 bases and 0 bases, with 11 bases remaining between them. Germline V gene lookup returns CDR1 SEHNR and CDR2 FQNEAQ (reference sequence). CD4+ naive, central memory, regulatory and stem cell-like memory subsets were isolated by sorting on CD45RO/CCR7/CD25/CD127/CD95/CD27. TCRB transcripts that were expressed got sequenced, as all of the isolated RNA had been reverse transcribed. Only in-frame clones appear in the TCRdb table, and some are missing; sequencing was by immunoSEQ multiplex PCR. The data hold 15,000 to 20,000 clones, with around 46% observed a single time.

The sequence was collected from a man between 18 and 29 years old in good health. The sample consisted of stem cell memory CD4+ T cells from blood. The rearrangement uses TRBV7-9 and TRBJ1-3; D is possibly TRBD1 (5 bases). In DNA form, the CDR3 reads TGTGCCAGCAGCTTACAAGCGGGGCCCTCTGGAAACACCATATATTTT. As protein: CASSLQAGPSGNTIYF.